This T cell receptor beta chain was observed in a study of CD8+ T cells in alopecia areata. The treatment here: oral pan-JAK inhibitor, 5-10 mg twice daily. T lymphocytes (CD4+ and CD8+) were sorted from PBMCs. V lost 3 bases, J lost 3 bases, and 0 bases stayed unmatched. This CDR3 contains 13 residues. Germline CDR1 reads MGHRA; CDR2 reads YSYEKL. RNA was extracted and reverse transcribed into cDNA as the sequencing template. Sequencing used immunoSEQ multiplex PCR; TCRdb keeps in-frame clones, though not all of them. This repertoire shows nearly 110,000 clones, less than 90% found once; its top ten account for under 25%.

The sample in question was CD8+ T cells sorted from blood, obtained at week 24, from a patient treated with tofacitinib. V is TRBV4-1 and J is TRBJ2-7, with 9 bases lining up with TRBD1. The TCR sequence derives from a human donor with alopecia areata. The CDR3 protein is CASSQTGGYEQYF. CDR3 coding DNA: TGCGCCAGCAGCCAGACAGGGGGCTACGAGCAGTACTTC.